The clone carrying this TCR beta chain was counted only a few times. Its antigen remains unknown. Both TRBC1 and TRBC2 were covered by a beta constant-region primer of two equimolar oligonucleotides. The cDNA 3' end received a ligated single-stranded oligonucleotide carrying the SP2 primer and a 12-nucleotide UMI. TCRdb itself ran the UMI-ligation and nested PCR reads through MiXCR, one entry per CDR3 protein. The table has 75,000 to 85,000 distinct CDR3 sequences, 10% to 15% seen once. This entry belongs to a study of naive and memory T cell subsets. General study results and limits: From naive to CM, EM and EMRA, diversity decreased and Gini increased.

Germline V gives CDR1 LNHNV, CDR2 YYDKDF (reference sequence). There are 15 residues in the CDR3. Trimming removed 0 bases from V and 5 bases from J, with 11 bases in between. This chain joins TRBV15 and TRBJ2-1, with D perhaps matching TRBD1 (5 bases). This clonotype was sampled from a human donor in good health. Specimen: central memory CD4+ T cells from blood. CDR3 sequence (DNA): TGTGCCACCAGCAGAGATCGGAAGGGGAACAATGAGCAGTTCTTC. Translation gives CATSRDRKGNNEQFF.